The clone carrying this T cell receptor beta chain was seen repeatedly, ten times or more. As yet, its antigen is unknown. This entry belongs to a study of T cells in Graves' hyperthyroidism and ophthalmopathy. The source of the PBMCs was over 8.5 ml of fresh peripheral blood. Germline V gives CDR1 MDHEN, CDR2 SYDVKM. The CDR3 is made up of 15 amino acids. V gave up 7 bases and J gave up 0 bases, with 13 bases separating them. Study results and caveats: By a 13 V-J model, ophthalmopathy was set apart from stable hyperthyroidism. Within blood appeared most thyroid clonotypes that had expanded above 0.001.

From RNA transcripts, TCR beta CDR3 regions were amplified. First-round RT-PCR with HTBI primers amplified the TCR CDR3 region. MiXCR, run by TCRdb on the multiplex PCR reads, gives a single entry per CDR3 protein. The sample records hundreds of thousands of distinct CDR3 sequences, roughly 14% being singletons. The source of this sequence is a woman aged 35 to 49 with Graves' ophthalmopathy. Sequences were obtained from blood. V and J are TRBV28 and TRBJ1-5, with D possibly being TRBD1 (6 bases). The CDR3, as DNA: TGTGCCAGCATCGTTGGACAGCTTAGCAATCAGCCCCAGCATTTT. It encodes CASIVGQLSNQPQHF.